Presented here are 2 T cell receptor beta chains from one specimen sequenced in a study of memory CD4+ T cells and cytomegalovirus serostatus (dated by TCRdb to 2018 to 2020). Single viable CD3+CD4+CD8-CD45RO+ cells were sorted as memory CD4+ T cells on a FACSAria II. Library creation used the immunoSEQ multiplex PCR assay. TCRdb limited this immuneACCESS table to in-frame rearrangements with V and J called. A share of clones is missing; checked studies link under half to unresolved V genes, and the rest is unexplained. Counted in this sample were some 73,000 clones; roughly 80% of them appeared once. The top ten constitute just over 2.5% of the sample. The specimen sequenced was memory CD4+ T cells from blood. The receptor source for this set is an adult in good health and CMV-seropositive.

The chain couples TRBV28 to TRBJ1-5; 7 nucleotides line up with TRBD1. Per germline, CDR1 MDHEN and CDR2 SYDVKM. J gave up 5 bases and V 1 base, and 5 bases lay outside the gene matches. The CDR3 sequence is 15 residues long. CDR3 protein: CASSLSTRGYQPQHF. As DNA, the CDR3 is TGTGCCAGCAGTTTATCAACCAGGGGGTATCAGCCCCAGCATTTT.

The chain combines TRBV4-2 with TRBJ2-3; 8 nucleotides line up with TRBD2. CDR3 length: 16 residues. With V trimmed by 2 bases and J by 0 bases, 4 bases remained unmatched. Germline V gives CDR1 LGHNA, CDR2 YNFKEQ. The CDR3 DNA is TGTGCCAGCAGCCAACAAACTAGCGGTAGCACAGATACGCAGTATTTT. Amino acids: CASSQQTSGSTDTQYF.